The T cell receptor beta chain under discussion was sequenced for a study of beta chain features in type 1 diabetes. General study points: Researchers could not determine here whether HLA type influences TCRB rearrangement. Type 1 diabetes patients showed a moderate but significant shortening of TCRB CDR3s in all four CD4+ subsets.

This clone occurred a few times. Its cognate antigen is unknown. Expressed TCRB transcripts were sequenced because the entire RNA isolate underwent reverse transcription. Clones were sequenced by immunoSEQ multiplex PCR, and TCRdb holds only the in-frame ones, with some missing. The sample lists 900,000 or so clones, 15% to 20% occurring once. This sequence originates from a woman between 18 and 29 years old in good health. The sequencing sample was made of naive CD4+ T cells from blood.

The CDR3 is CASSVAASGTNEQFF. CDR3 sequence (DNA): TGTGCCAGCAGCGTAGCGGCTAGCGGGACGAATGAGCAGTTCTTC. The chain uses TRBV9 and TRBJ2-1; 9 bases map to TRBD2. The CDR3 covers 15 residues. CDR1 is SGDLS and CDR2 is YYNGEE in the germline V gene. V was pared by 0 bases and J by 7 bases, with 5 bases of the junction left unmatched.